This T cell receptor (beta chain) was sequenced in a study of blood T cell repertoires in COVID-19. Turning to the study itself: PBMCs, B-cell-depleted T cells, or T cells provided the cDNA or gDNA that made up the material.

TCRdb keeps only in-frame clones here, not all; method: immunoSEQ multiplex PCR. Among hundreds of thousands of clones, roughly 85% were seen once, and the ten largest hold roughly 2.7%. Recovered participants had two consecutive negative NP/OP PCR tests, healthcare professional clearance, or symptom resolution. V was pared by 2 bases and J by 1 base, with 6 bases between. The CDR3 is 15 amino acids. CDR1 is MNHEY, CDR2 SVGAGI, per germline. This chain links TRBV6-5 with TRBJ1-6; D gene uncertain. The sample comprised PBMCs or T cells enriched from blood (not recorded which). The receptor was derived from a woman aged 45-65 years who had recovered from COVID-19. The DNA for the CDR3 is TGTGCCAGCAGTTACGAGGGATCCTATAATTCACCCCTCCACTTT. Protein product: CASSYEGSYNSPLHF.